These T cell receptor beta chains were read from a single sample in a study of cytomegalovirus exposure and HLA in healthy donors. Profiling relied on immunoSEQ multiplex PCR, and the TCRdb table lists in-frame clones only, not all of them. The table lists about 150,000 clones, approximately 83% of them singletons, with about 1.8% in the top ten. Specimen: PBMCs. The receptors were gathered from a woman aged 40 to 55 in good health and CMV-seronegative. The CDR3 runs from the conserved cysteine through the conserved F or W. Fields, in order: V gene, D gene, J gene, clone size, CDR3 protein, CDR3 DNA. The D gene is left open where the match is weak. Size values are once, few and many counts, or a class for expanded clones, and some rows have none.

TRBV4-1	TRBD2	TRBJ2-2	NA	CASSQERSGAANTGELFF	TGCGCCAGCAGCCAAGAACGGAGCGGGGCCGCGAACACCGGGGAGCTGTTTTTT
TRBV19	NA	TRBJ2-5	NA	CASSSSLLSETQYF	TGTGCCAGTAGCAGTAGCCTATTGAGCGAGACCCAGTACTTC
TRBV4-1	TRBD2	TRBJ2-3	NA	CASSLFPETSGQYF	TGCGCCAGCAGCCTTTTCCCTGAGACTAGCGGGCAGTATTTT
TRBV6-5	NA	TRBJ1-6	NA	CASKRGSPNSPLHF	TGTGCCAGCAAAAGGGGCTCCCCTAATTCACCCCTCCACTTT
TRBV7-9	NA	TRBJ2-2	once	CASSLAQSGAGELFF	TGTGCCAGCAGCTTAGCGCAATCGGGAGCCGGGGAGCTGTTTTTT
TRBV11-3	TRBD1	TRBJ2-1	NA	CASSREQGARGNEQFF	TGTGCCAGCAGCCGCGAACAGGGGGCCCGAGGCAATGAGCAGTTCTTC
TRBV12-2	NA	TRBJ2-5	NA	CASRFLPRDRGRVRLGETQYF	TGTGCAAGTCGCTTCTTACCCCGGGACAGGGGGCGAGTCCGACTAGGAGAGACCCAGTACTTC
TRBV5-1	NA	TRBJ1-5	NA	CASSLAGLPDQPQHF	TGCGCCAGCAGCTTGGCGGGGTTACCAGATCAGCCCCAGCATTTT
TRBV5-1	TRBD2	TRBJ2-7	NA	CASSPGLAGTEQYF	TGCGCCAGCAGCCCAGGACTAGCGGGTACCGAGCAGTACTTC
TRBV28	NA	TRBJ1-2	NA	CASSFGAGLSYTF	TGTGCCAGCAGTTTTGGGGCAGGCCTAAGCTACACCTTC
TRBV4-1	TRBD2	TRBJ2-1	NA	CASSHEGLAVYNEQFF	TGCGCCAGCAGCCACGAAGGGCTAGCGGTTTACAATGAGCAGTTCTTC
TRBV6-5	TRBD2	TRBJ2-1	once	CASSSGGTSGYNEQFF	TGTGCCAGCAGTTCGGGGGGGACTAGCGGATACAATGAGCAGTTCTTC
TRBV4-1	NA	TRBJ2-7	few	CASSQGRYEQYF	TGCGCCAGCAGCCAAGGCAGGTACGAGCAGTACTTC
TRBV29-1	NA	TRBJ1-2	NA	CSVIPTPGHTHYGYTF	TGCAGCGTTATCCCTACCCCGGGACACACTCATTATGGCTACACCTTC
TRBV6-4	TRBD1	TRBJ2-7	NA	CARQGGDRGSYEQYF	TGTGCCAGACAGGGTGGGGACAGGGGGTCCTACGAGCAGTACTTC
TRBV6-4	TRBD2	TRBJ2-3	few	CASSSTSGETDTQYF	TGTGCCAGCAGTTCGACTAGCGGGGAAACAGATACGCAGTATTTT
TRBV29-1	NA	TRBJ2-1	NA	CSVVRGSLGNEQFF	TGCAGCGTTGTTCGTGGGAGCTTAGGGAATGAGCAGTTCTTC
TRBV5-1	TRBD1	TRBJ2-3	once	CASSLGRGPIQADTQYF	TGCGCCAGCAGCTTGGGAAGGGGGCCTATTCAGGCAGATACGCAGTATTTT
TRBV28	TRBD2	TRBJ2-2	NA	CASGTSPPNTGELFF	TGTGCCAGCGGGACTAGCCCACCGAACACCGGGGAGCTGTTTTTT
TRBV7-6	NA	TRBJ1-1	NA	CASSLVQGRAEAFF	TGTGCCAGCAGCTTAGTGCAGGGTCGGGCTGAAGCTTTCTTT
TRBV6-5	TRBD1	TRBJ1-2	NA	CASRSSGQGAGYTF	TGTGCCAGCAGGTCATCGGGACAGGGGGCTGGCTACACCTTC
TRBV30	NA	TRBJ1-3	NA	CAWSGTLGNTIYF	TGTGCCTGGAGTGGGACACTTGGAAACACCATATATTTT
TRBV6-1	NA	TRBJ1-1	NA	CASSDPGMSPQEAFF	TGTGCCAGCAGTGATCCGGGGATGAGCCCCCAAGAAGCTTTCTTT
TRBV9	NA	TRBJ2-2	once	CASSPLRVPGELFF	TGTGCCAGCAGCCCCCTCAGGGTCCCCGGGGAGCTGTTTTTT
TRBV4-1	NA	TRBJ2-7	NA	CASSQIGRRLYEQYF	TGCGCCAGCAGCCAAATCGGAAGAAGACTTTACGAGCAGTACTTC
TRBV7-9	TRBD1	TRBJ1-6	NA	CASSPGTVGSPLHF	TGTGCCAGCAGCCCCGGGACAGTTGGTTCACCCCTCCACTTT
TRBV7-9	NA	TRBJ1-3	NA	CASSLDSTSGNTIYF	TGTGCCAGCAGCTTAGACAGCACCTCTGGAAACACCATATATTTT
TRBV9	TRBD2	TRBJ2-7	NA	CASSVGPLAAGEQYF	TGTGCCAGCAGCGTAGGCCCTCTAGCGGCGGGGGAGCAGTACTTC
TRBV30	NA	TRBJ2-1	NA	CAWSGEGGSYNEQFF	TGTGCCTGGAGTGGGGAAGGCGGGTCCTACAATGAGCAGTTCTTC
TRBV27	NA	TRBJ2-7	NA	CASSLRVTRTAHYEQYF	TGTGCCAGCAGTTTAAGGGTAACTAGGACGGCTCACTACGAGCAGTACTTC
TRBV5-1	TRBD1	TRBJ1-2	NA	CASSRGQGDWGYTF	TGCGCCAGCAGCCGGGGACAGGGCGATTGGGGCTACACCTTC
TRBV15	TRBD1	TRBJ1-1	NA	CATSTRTGTNTEAFF	TGTGCCACCAGCACGCGGACAGGGACGAACACTGAAGCTTTCTTT
TRBV5-6	TRBD1	TRBJ2-7	NA	CASSLGQGGEQYF	TGTGCCAGCAGCTTGGGACAGGGGGGCGAGCAGTACTTC
TRBV6-1	NA	TRBJ2-7	NA	CASSEQREYQSPFLEQYF	TGTGCCAGCAGTGAACAGAGGGAGTATCAATCTCCCTTTCTCGAGCAGTACTTC
TRBV6-6	NA	TRBJ1-4	NA	CASSYIPRGRNEKLFF	TGTGCCAGCAGTTACATTCCCAGGGGACGGAATGAAAAACTGTTTTTT
TRBV10-3	NA	TRBJ1-5	NA	CAISEEMRDQPQHF	TGTGCCATCAGTGAGGAAATGCGGGATCAGCCCCAGCATTTT
TRBV7-9	NA	TRBJ1-2	once	CASSFRGLDGYTF	TGTGCCAGCAGCTTTCGGGGACTCGATGGCTACACCTTC
TRBV5-4	NA	TRBJ2-5	NA	CASSLDLEETQYF	TGTGCCAGCAGCTTGGACTTAGAGGAGACCCAGTACTTC
TRBV6-1	TRBD2	TRBJ2-3	NA	CASSEPRGSTQYF	TGTGCCAGCAGTGAACCGCGGGGGAGTACGCAGTATTTT
TRBV15	TRBD1	TRBJ1-6	few	CATSRDLVQGESPLHF	TGTGCCACCAGCAGAGATCTAGTACAGGGGGAGTCACCCCTCCACTTT
TRBV6-6	NA	TRBJ1-1	NA	CASSPDSYTEAFF	TGTGCCAGCAGCCCCGACAGTTACACTGAAGCTTTCTTT
TRBV5-4	NA	TRBJ2-7	NA	CASSPGLNDLYEQYF	TGTGCCAGCAGCCCAGGACTTAACGACCTCTACGAGCAGTACTTC
TRBV21-1	NA	TRBJ1-1	NA	CASSPRTGGARTEAFF	TGTGCCAGCAGCCCCAGGACAGGGGGCGCGAGGACTGAAGCTTTCTTT
TRBV7-9	NA	TRBJ2-7	few	CASSLPPVEEQYF	TGTGCCAGCAGCTTACCCCCTGTTGAGGAGCAGTACTTC
TRBV27	NA	TRBJ2-2	once	CASSPDYPTNTGELFF	TGTGCCAGCAGTCCGGACTACCCAACGAACACCGGGGAGCTGTTTTTT
TRBV6-5	TRBD1	TRBJ2-2	few	CASRLGTVNTGELFF	TGTGCCAGCAGACTAGGGACAGTTAACACCGGGGAGCTGTTTTTT
TRBV10-3	TRBD1	TRBJ2-5	NA	CAISESTVGQGETQYF	TGTGCCATCAGTGAGTCGACAGTCGGACAGGGGGAGACCCAGTACTTC
TRBV7-9	NA	TRBJ2-3	NA	CASSLTPANTQYF	TGTGCCAGCAGCTTAACCCCCGCTAATACGCAGTATTTT
TRBV7-8	NA	TRBJ2-1	NA	CASSLGLMYDEQFF	TGTGCCAGCAGCTTAGGACTAATGTACGATGAGCAGTTCTTC
TRBV9	NA	TRBJ1-3	NA	CASSVGTSSSGNTIYF	TGTGCCAGCAGCGTAGGGACAAGCAGCTCTGGAAACACCATATATTTT